This TCR beta chain was identified during a study of neurological immune-mediated disorders. There are 15 residues in the CDR3. The V end lost 5 bases, the J end lost 3 bases, and 16 bases lay between the germline ends. The germline CDR1 and CDR2 sequences are SNHLY and FYNNEI. The sample holds many counts of this clonotype. Stated time point: longitudinal time-point 1 (baseline). Stored at -80 C, 2 million PBMCs were the source of the unsorted libraries. TCRdb fed the 5' RACE reads into MiXCR, producing one record per CDR3 protein. The data show about 49,000 distinct CDR3 sequences, about 9% seen once.

The gene calls are TRBV2 and TRBJ1-1, with D maybe TRBD1 (5 bases). This clonotype was sampled from a middle-aged woman in good health. Sequenced input: PBMCs. The CDR3 nucleotides are TGTGCCAGCAGTCAAAGACCGGGGCAGGACACTGAAGCTTTCTTT. Amino acids: CASSQRPGQDTEAFF.